Shown below are 7 T cell receptor beta chains from a single sample sequenced in a study of T cells in Graves' hyperthyroidism and ophthalmopathy. The investigators amplified TCR beta CDR3 regions from RNA transcripts. First-round RT-PCR targeting the TCR CDR3 was performed with the HTBI primer set. TCRdb re-analysed the multiplex PCR reads in MiXCR, keeping a single row per CDR3 protein. The sample has around 340,000 distinct CDR3 sequences, about 14% seen once. Specimen: blood. The receptors here all came from a woman aged 25-40 years with Graves' hyperthyroidism.

This clonotype was detected ten times or more. The chain is built from TRBV19 and TRBJ1-4; a weak D match, TRBD1 (5 bases). Germline-derived CDR1 and CDR2 are LNHDA and SQIVND (reference sequence). The CDR3 runs 14 residues. Trimming took off 7 bases at V and 4 bases at J, with 13 bases between the two ends. CDR3 DNA sequence: TGTGCCAGTAATACCGGGACGGATAATGAAAAACTGTTTTTT. Amino acids: CASNTGTDNEKLFF. Drawing the rest from reference TRBV19 and TRBJ1-4, the complete variable domain is DGGITQSPKYLFRKEGQNVTLSCEQNLNHDAMYWYRQDPGQGLRLIYYSQIVNDFQKGDIAEGYSVSREKKESFPLTVTSAQKNPTAFYLCASNTGTDNEKLFFGSGTQLSVL.

The sample holds many counts of this clonotype. The J gene is TRBJ2-7, the V gene TRBV7-9; D remains ambiguous. Between the trimmed V and J ends, which lost 1 base and 3 bases, there was a span of 10 bases. CDR1 is SEHNR, CDR2 FQNEAQ, per germline (reference sequence). This CDR3 contains 14 residues. The CDR3 DNA sequence: TGTGCCAGCAGCTTAGGTTCAGTGAGCTACGAGCAGTACTTC. It encodes CASSLGSVSYEQYF.

This clonotype was picked up a small number of times. The genes are TRBV9 and TRBJ2-1, with no clear D. The CDR3 loop spans 15 amino acids. V lost 0 bases to trimming and J lost 2 bases, with 9 bases between them. Germline V CDR1 and CDR2: SGDLS, YYNGEE. CDR3 bases: TGTGCCAGCAGCGTAGCGGGTCCCCCCTACAATGAGCAGTTCTTC. Translated: CASSVAGPPYNEQFF.

This clonotype was recorded once. Possible read error: a much larger clone is one base away. The chain employs TRBV20-1 and TRBJ2-2; TRBD1 matches 8 bases. Germline assignment: CDR1 DFQATT and CDR2 SNEGSKA (reference sequence). This CDR3 has 14 amino acids. CDR3 DNA sequence: TGCAGTGCCCGCCTGACAGGGGATCACGGGGAGCCGTTTTTT. Its protein is CSARLTGDHGEPFF.

This sequence joins TRBV12-3 or TRBV12-4 and TRBJ2-2; D may correspond to TRBD1 or TRBD2 (6 bases each). This CDR3 spans 17 amino acids. V was shortened by 3 bases and J by 1 base, with 15 bases between the two germline ends. This CDR3 reads CASSFSGGGVNTGELFF. As DNA, the CDR3 is TGTGCCAGCAGTTTTAGTGGGGGCGGGGTGAACACCGGGGAGCTGTTTTTT.

This clonotype showed up many times. This chain uses TRBV10-3 with TRBJ1-2; 11 nucleotides align to TRBD1. V dropped 11 bases and J dropped 5; count of bases not matched to a gene: 7. There are 13 residues in the CDR3. Germline assignment: CDR1 ENHRY and CDR2 SYGVKD. The CDR3 nucleotides read TGTGCCTCGGGACAGGGGGGTCCTTATGGCTACACCTTC. Residues: CASGQGGPYGYTF.

The table lists this clonotype with many counts. The chain links TRBV6-2 or TRBV6-3 to TRBJ2-7; 7 bases align to TRBD2. Germline CDR1 reads MNHEY; CDR2 reads SVGEGT. Trimming cost V 7 bases and J 4 bases; bases outside gene matches: 13. The CDR3 loop spans 15 amino acids. In nucleotides, the CDR3 is TGTGCCAGCACGCTTACACCGGGACTATCATACGAGCAGTACTTC. Translated, it gives CASTLTPGLSYEQYF.